This record looks at one T cell receptor beta chain sequence and its context. The antigen is undetermined. Using immunoSEQ multiplex PCR, the repertoire was profiled, and TCRdb retains in-frame clones only, with some absent. The sample has around 1,100,000 clones; about 72% are singletons. These data belong to a study of shared clonotypes between healthy human individuals. General study results and limits: Sampling involved blood alone; tissue repertoires likely differ.

This receptor was taken from a man aged 18-30 years in good health. Some clones in this sample may be carry-over from other donors' samples. Sequencing input: memory CD4+ T cells from PBMCs. Subset defined: CD45RA-negative fraction.

The CDR3 bases are TGTGCCAGCAGTTCGGGTCAGAGGATCCCTGAAGCTTTCTTT. It encodes CASSSGQRIPEAFF. The rearrangement links TRBV28 to TRBJ1-1; D remains unclear. This CDR3 is built from 14 residues. Germline loops: CDR1 MDHEN, CDR2 SYDVKM. V shed 4 bases and J shed 6 bases, with 15 bases lying between them.